The source of this T cell receptor (beta chain) is a study of T-cell memory formation after mild COVID-19. As for the study in general: TCR clusters were largely donor specific.

MiXCR, run by TCRdb on the 5' RACE reads, gives a single entry per CDR3 protein. The table shows some 97,000 distinct CDR3 sequences, with around 10% occurring only once. Material for sequencing was PBMCs or a T cell subset sorted from them (not recorded which). This sequence was found in a man younger than 35 who had mild COVID-19 (a few samples of this study predate the infection). Cell type and time point are not known.

CDR3 DNA sequence: TGTGCCACCTTAATACAGGGTTATAGCCCTGGGGCCAACGTCCTGACTTTC. This codes for CATLIQGYSPGANVLTF. This rearrangement joins TRBV6-2 or TRBV6-3 to TRBJ2-6, with D possibly being TRBD1 (6 bases). Germline V lookup: CDR1 MNHEY, CDR2 SVGEGT. CDR3 length: 17 residues. The V end lost 10 bases, the J end lost 2 bases, and 21 bases lay between the germline ends.